The entry below describes one T cell receptor (beta chain). The antigen is unknown. This record comes from a study of T cell responses to AZD1222 COVID-19 vaccine. Study details: Doses given second, at about 4 or about 12 weeks, were pooled. Study-level results: Increased Spike-specific TCR breadth and depth were observed after two AZD1222 doses. Only a handful of AZD1222 recipients, roughly 6 in all, had baseline seropositivity. Repertoire samples came only from after the peak T cell response.

CDR1 and CDR2 from the germline V gene are LGHNA and YNFKEQ. This CDR3 is built from 19 residues. The V and J ends lost 1 base and 2 bases, in that order; junction bases with no gene match: 9. This table comes from immunoSEQ multiplex PCR, and its TCRdb copy is limited to in-frame clones, with some not included. The data hold some 140,000 clones, with 90% observed a single time. The clonotype comes from an adult in good health. Specimen: peripheral blood, collected on day 0 of AZD1222 vaccination. The rearrangement links TRBV4-2 to TRBJ2-5, with 14 bases aligning to TRBD2. For the CDR3, the DNA is TGTGCCAGCAGCCAAGCCGGGACTAGCGGGGGTCCGGTACAAGAGACCCAGTACTTC. This encodes CASSQAGTSGGPVQETQYF.